This T cell receptor beta chain was recovered during a study of CD8+ T cells in alopecia areata. Study-level information: Each day, treated patients took oral tofacitinib twice, at 5 to 10 mg per dose. Findings and limits, study-wide: Scalp clonality dropped significantly under tofacitinib, as did expanded CD8+ top-100 clones.

Following extraction, RNA underwent reverse transcription to cDNA, which served as the sequencing template. Sequencing used immunoSEQ multiplex PCR; TCRdb keeps in-frame clones, though not all of them. The sample has more than 90,000 clones, roughly 64% seen once. CDR3 length: 14 residues. After removal of 11 bases from V and 2 bases from J, the junction contained 9 bases not matched to a gene. CDR1 and CDR2 from the germline V gene are MDHEN and SYDVKM. The table lists this clone with a count of one. Its antigen is not known. As to treatment: oral pan-JAK inhibitor, 5-10 mg twice daily. The sequence derives from a human donor with alopecia areata. The V gene is TRBV28, the J gene TRBJ2-1, with 7 bases matching TRBD1. Here the sequenced sample was CD8+ T cells sorted from blood, taken at week 4, from a patient treated with tofacitinib. CDR3 sequence reads: CASRLTGAYNEQFF. CDR3 nucleotide sequence: TGTGCCTCGAGACTCACAGGGGCCTACAATGAGCAGTTCTTC.